This T cell receptor (beta chain) is from a study of T cell repertoires in cytomegalovirus infection. The study, taken as a whole, reports: The ex vivo response was dominated by HLA-C-restricted CMV-specific TCR beta clonotypes.

The V segment lost 0 bases and the J segment 7 bases; nucleotides outside the gene matches: 7. The germline CDR1 and CDR2 sequences are DFQATT and SNEGSKA (reference sequence). The CDR3 runs to 15 residues. TCRdb itself ran the reads through MiXCR, one entry per CDR3 protein. Of 200,000 to 250,000 distinct CDR3 sequences in the sample, approximately 40% were seen once. As for this clonotype: Antigen specificity is unknown.

The V and J genes are TRBV20-1 and TRBJ2-1; 9 nucleotides line up with TRBD2. The sequences come from CD8+ T cells from cultured PBMCs, collected from culture after CMV antigen stimulation. The origin of this receptor is a human donor in good health (CMV status not recorded). Some clones in this sample may be carry-over from other donors' samples. This chain's CDR3 is CSARDFLAGNNEQFF. CDR3 nucleotide sequence: TGCAGTGCTAGAGATTTCCTAGCGGGGAATAATGAGCAGTTCTTC.